These 31 T cell receptor beta chains originate from one sample sequenced in a study of long-term antiretroviral therapy in people with HIV. The libraries were made with immunoSEQ v3.0 at survey level. Measured with immunoSEQ multiplex PCR; TCRdb has only the in-frame clones, and not every one. The sample lists tens of thousands of clones, 80% occurring once. The specimen comprised unsorted PBMCs, sampled 2.9 years after starting antiretroviral therapy. The receptors shown here come from a woman in her 30s with HIV.

The rearrangement uses TRBV5-4 and TRBJ2-6; D gene unclear. The germline V gene encodes CDR1 SGHNT and CDR2 YYREEE (reference sequence). The V end was cut by 4 bases, the J end by 2 bases, with 10 bases between. CDR3 length: 15 residues. The DNA of the CDR3 is TGTGCCAGCAGCCCCAAAGTAACTGGGGCCAACGTCCTGACTTTC. It is translated as CASSPKVTGANVLTF.

The chain couples TRBV5-1 to TRBJ2-3; 8 bases are a match to TRBD2. Germline V gives CDR1 SGHRS, CDR2 YFSETQ. V lost 4 bases to trimming and J lost 0 bases; unmatched junction nucleotides: 10. The CDR3 sequence is 17 residues long. CDR3 amino acids: CASSKSLAGGSTDTQYF. The CDR3 DNA is TGCGCCAGCAGCAAATCCCTCGCGGGGGGAAGCACAGATACGCAGTATTTT.

The chain is built from TRBV6-5 and TRBJ1-4, with D perhaps TRBD1 (5 bases). The CDR3 is 14 residues long. CDR1 is MNHEY, CDR2 SVGAGI, per germline. The V end was cut by 7 bases, the J end by 3 bases, with 12 bases between. The CDR3 DNA reads as TGTGCCAGCACCGGGGGGAGATCTAATGAAAAACTGTTTTTT. It yields the protein CASTGGRSNEKLFF.

V gene TRBV6-5 combines with J gene TRBJ2-1; TRBD1 matches 7 bases. The CDR3 extends over 15 amino acids. V shed 6 bases and J 7 bases; nucleotides not matched to a gene: 12. Germline CDR1 reads MNHEY; CDR2 reads SVGAGI. CDR3 sequence (DNA): TGTGCCAGCAGCTCCGGGACAGAGAATTGGAATGAGCAGTTCTTC. This codes for CASSSGTENWNEQFF.

CDR3 in amino acids: CASSLKTVRGTEAFF. The CDR3 DNA is TGTGCCAGCAGCCTAAAGACAGTTAGGGGCACTGAAGCTTTCTTT. This rearrangement joins TRBV14 to TRBJ1-1; TRBD1 might be the D (5 bases). V was pared by 4 bases and J by 4 bases, with 16 bases between. The CDR3 covers 15 residues. CDR1 and CDR2 from the germline V gene are SGHDN and FVKESK.

The chain's CDR3 is CASSSFGTQYF. The CDR3 DNA reads as TGTGCCAGCAGCTCATTCGGGACCCAGTACTTC. The chain recombines TRBV6-1 with TRBJ2-5; D is uncertain. Germline V gene sequence: CDR1 MNHNS, CDR2 SASEGT. CDR3 length: 11 residues. Deletions cut 6 bases from V and 7 bases from J, with 9 bases between.

The V gene is TRBV11-2, the J gene TRBJ1-3; D is undetermined. V shed 5 bases and J shed 0 bases, with 17 bases lying between them. This CDR3 region has 17 residues. Germline loops: CDR1 SGHAT, CDR2 FQNNGV. CDR3 sequence: CASSRAVGMSSGNTIYF. The CDR3 DNA reads as TGTGCCAGCAGCCGCGCGGTCGGGATGAGCTCTGGAAACACCATATATTTT.

The J gene is TRBJ1-2, the V gene TRBV2, with 12 bases matching TRBD1. The CDR3 is 15 amino acids. Germline CDR1 and CDR2: SNHLY and FYNNEI. The junction had 15 bases not matched to a gene; V was cut back by 11 bases and J by 8 bases. This CDR3 is CAGSGTGGAVGGYTF. The CDR3 coding sequence is TGTGCCGGATCCGGGACAGGGGGCGCAGTTGGGGGCTACACCTTC.

The genes are TRBV4-1 and TRBJ1-2, with a tentative D call TRBD1 (5 bases). Germline V gene sequence: CDR1 MGHRA, CDR2 YSYEKL. With 1 base removed from V and 2 bases from J, the gap between germline ends came to 8 bases. The CDR3 runs to 14 residues. CDR3 amino acids: CASSQGRENYGYTF. CDR3 nucleotide sequence: TGCGCCAGCAGCCAAGGCAGGGAGAACTATGGCTACACCTTC.

This chain joins TRBV9 and TRBJ2-1; TRBD2 agrees at 12 bases. Germline lookup yields CDR1 SGDLS and CDR2 YYNGEE. The CDR3 totals 15 residues. Losses at the gene ends were 4 bases for V and 10 bases for J; bases not matched to a gene: 9. DNA for the CDR3: TGTGCCAGCAGCCGAGCTAGCGGGGGGGAGGTCGAGCAGTTCTTC. Protein product: CASSRASGGEVEQFF.

The rearrangement links TRBV6-1 to TRBJ1-1, with 8 nucleotides matching TRBD1. With 2 bases clipped from V and 3 bases from J, the junction kept 14 bases outside the gene matches. The CDR3 loop spans 18 amino acids. The germline V gene has CDR1 MNHNS and CDR2 SASEGT. Here the CDR3 reads CASSERQAGGARYTEAFF. CDR3 in DNA: TGTGCCAGCAGTGAAAGGCAGGCAGGGGGCGCTCGGTACACTGAAGCTTTCTTT.

The chain is built from TRBV27 and TRBJ2-7, with D maybe TRBD1 (5 bases). V gave up 5 bases and J gave up 0 bases, with 14 bases separating them. There are 15 residues in the CDR3. CDR1 is MNHEY and CDR2 is SMNVEV in the germline V gene (reference sequence). In nucleotides, the CDR3 is TGTGCCAGCAGTAAAGGACAATCGAGCTCCTACGAGCAGTACTTC. It translates to CASSKGQSSSYEQYF.

The V call is TRBV27, the J call TRBJ1-2, with D possibly TRBD1 on 5 matching bases. V lost 2 bases and J lost 6, with 10 bases in between. From germline, CDR1 is MNHEY and CDR2 SMNVEV (reference sequence). CDR3 length: 13 residues. CDR3 region: CASSLGAGHGYTF. The CDR3 nucleotides are TGTGCCAGCAGTTTAGGTGCAGGGCATGGCTACACCTTC.

Here the CDR3 reads CASSYSIVGELAEAFF. CDR3 nucleotides: TGTGCCAGCAGTTACTCGATTGTGGGGGAGTTGGCTGAAGCTTTCTTT. The rearrangement links TRBV6-5 to TRBJ1-1, with TRBD1 as a possible D gene (5 bases). Germline assignment: CDR1 MNHEY and CDR2 SVGAGI. The V end was cut by 0 bases, the J end by 6 bases, with 17 bases between. There are 16 residues in the CDR3.

This rearrangement joins TRBV4-1 to TRBJ2-7; D not resolved. The V gene's germline CDR1 is MGHRA and CDR2 YSYEKL. The germline V and J ends were trimmed by 4 bases and 4 bases, with 11 bases remaining between them. There are 13 residues in the CDR3. CDR3 protein: CASSLRDSYEQYF. The CDR3 DNA is TGCGCCAGCAGCCTACGAGACTCTTACGAGCAGTACTTC.

The rearrangement uses TRBV30 and TRBJ2-1; the match to TRBD1 covers 7 bases. Germline loops: CDR1 GTSNPN, CDR2 SVGIG (reference sequence). J gave up 4 bases and V 7 bases, and 7 bases lay outside the gene matches. The CDR3 covers 13 residues. CDR3 in amino acids: CALTGYNYNEQFF. The CDR3 bases are TGTGCCTTGACAGGGTATAATTACAATGAGCAGTTCTTC.

The chain employs TRBV5-6 and TRBJ1-1, with 7 bases that match TRBD1. CDR3 size: 13 residues. Unmatched junction bases numbered 2, after V lost 3 bases and J lost 3 bases. Per germline, CDR1 SGHDT and CDR2 YYEEEE. Written as DNA, the CDR3 is TGTGCCAGCAGCTCTGACAGGGACACTGAAGCTTTCTTT. The encoded protein is CASSSDRDTEAFF.

This chain uses TRBV6-4 with TRBJ2-7, with D hard to call. There are 13 residues in the CDR3. Germline V lookup: CDR1 MRHNA, CDR2 SNTAGT. Trimming pared 0 bases from V and 6 bases from J, leaving 9 bases between. CDR3 nucleotide sequence: TGTGCCAGCAGTGACTCGGGTAGGGCCGAGCAGTACGTC. Translated, it gives CASSDSGRAEQYV.

The chain is built from TRBV6-5 and TRBJ1-2; D ambiguous. The V and J ends lost 5 bases and 4 bases respectively, with 8 bases between them. The CDR3 totals 12 residues. Per germline, CDR1 MNHEY and CDR2 SVGAGI. This CDR3 is CASSLSGYGYTF. CDR3 in DNA: TGTGCCAGCAGTCTTTCAGGCTATGGCTACACCTTC.

This clone has a handful of counts. The chain links TRBV5-1 to TRBJ1-6, with D possibly matching TRBD1 (6 bases). V was cut by 3 bases and J by 7 bases, with 11 bases left in between. CDR3 length: 14 residues. Germline V gives CDR1 SGHRS, CDR2 YFSETQ. CDR3 nucleotide sequence: TGCGCCAGCAGCTACAGGGCGGGCAATTCACCCCTCCACTTT. Translating it yields CASSYRAGNSPLHF.

This chain links TRBV2 with TRBJ2-7; D is ambiguous. Germline CDR1 SNHLY, CDR2 FYNNEI. V gave up 3 bases and J gave up 4 bases, with 10 bases separating them. The CDR3 is made up of 13 amino acids. CDR3 region: CASSDDGSYEQYV. The CDR3 nucleotides are TGTGCCAGCAGTGATGATGGATCTTACGAGCAGTACGTC.

This clone was found once. The gene calls are TRBV7-9 and TRBJ2-6, with TRBD1 as a possible D gene (5 bases). Trimming cost V 5 bases and J 0 bases, with 17 bases left between them. Germline lookup yields CDR1 SEHNR and CDR2 FQNEAQ (reference sequence). There are 18 residues in the CDR3. The CDR3 coding sequence is TGTGCCAGCAGCCCCAGGGTTAATTTGGGCTCTGGGGCCAACGTCCTGACTTTC. Encoded protein: CASSPRVNLGSGANVLTF.

The rearrangement joins TRBV6-5 to TRBJ2-7, with TRBD1 matching 9 bases. The CDR3 runs to 14 residues. Germline values: CDR1 MNHEY, CDR2 SVGAGI. The J segment lost 4 bases and the V segment lost 6 bases, leaving 7 bases of the junction unmatched. In DNA form, the CDR3 reads TGTGCCAGCAGCCGACCGGGACAGGGTTACGAGCAGTACTTC. As protein: CASSRPGQGYEQYF.

V gene TRBV4-1 combines with J gene TRBJ1-1; D is unclear. The germline CDR1 and CDR2 sequences are MGHRA and YSYEKL. Trimming took 3 bases from V and 2 from J, leaving 19 bases between them. There are 17 residues in the CDR3. CDR3 residues: CASSHTRLDPPNTEAFF. CDR3 nucleotides: TGCGCCAGCAGCCACACGAGGTTGGATCCACCCAACACTGAAGCTTTCTTT.

The CDR3 here is CASSFYGEGFYNSPLHF. The CDR3 DNA follows: TGTGCCAGCAGTTTTTACGGGGAGGGGTTCTATAATTCACCCCTCCACTTT. The chain links TRBV27 to TRBJ1-6; a possible D gene is TRBD1 (5 bases). CDR1 and CDR2 from the germline V gene are MNHEY and SMNVEV (reference sequence). The CDR3 is 17 amino acids. V was shortened by 3 bases and J by 3 bases, with 15 bases between the two germline ends.

This rearrangement joins TRBV28 to TRBJ2-1, with 8 nucleotides matching TRBD1. CDR3 size: 16 residues. Per the germline V gene, CDR1 is MDHEN and CDR2 is SYDVKM. V lost 6 bases to trimming and J lost 12 bases; unmatched junction nucleotides: 19. CDR3 region: CASSPAASDRESRQFF. DNA of the CDR3: TGTGCCAGCAGCCCCGCTGCCTCGGACAGGGAATCCCGGCAGTTCTTC.

This clone occurred a few times. The CDR3 loop reads CASSFPGTEYYEQYV. CDR3 in DNA: TGTGCCAGCAGTTTTCCCGGGACAGAGTACTACGAGCAGTACGTC. This chain connects TRBV27 to TRBJ2-7; 7 positions match TRBD1. Per the germline V gene, CDR1 is MNHEY and CDR2 is SMNVEV (reference sequence). With 3 bases clipped from V and 3 bases from J, the junction kept 8 bases outside the gene matches. This CDR3 contains 15 residues.

V is TRBV7-3 and J is TRBJ2-7; no clear D. Trimming shortened V by 0 bases and J by 2 bases, and 8 bases separated the two germline ends. From germline, CDR1 is SGHTA and CDR2 FQGTGA. The CDR3 length is 14 residues. The CDR3 DNA sequence: TGTGCCAGCAGCTTAACCAACGGTCCCTACGAGCAGTACTTC. It specifies CASSLTNGPYEQYF.

V and J are TRBV6-5 and TRBJ2-5; the match to TRBD2 covers 9 bases. The CDR3 is 15 amino acids. Germline trimming cut 6 bases from V and 5 bases from J; bases unmatched to any gene: 10. CDR1 MNHEY and CDR2 SVGAGI come from the germline V gene. Here the CDR3 DNA reads TGTGCCAGCAGCCCGACTAGCGGCCTAGGGGAGACCCAGTACTTC. Protein product: CASSPTSGLGETQYF.

The rearrangement links TRBV7-3 to TRBJ2-1, with D hard to call. CDR3 length: 13 residues. V was clipped by 4 bases and J by 4 bases, with 8 bases between them. CDR1 SGHTA and CDR2 FQGTGA come from the germline V gene. The CDR3: CASSSPIYNEQFF. DNA for the CDR3: TGTGCCAGCAGCTCCCCGATTTACAATGAGCAGTTCTTC.

This clone has a handful of counts. The rearrangement uses TRBV11-2 and TRBJ2-7; D uncertain. V lost 3 bases to trimming and J lost 4 bases, with 10 bases between them. The germline gives CDR1 SGHAT, CDR2 FQNNGV. The CDR3 has 13 residues. The CDR3 DNA follows: TGTGCCAGCAGCTTTCAGTTACTTTACGAGCAGTACGTC. Translating it yields CASSFQLLYEQYV.